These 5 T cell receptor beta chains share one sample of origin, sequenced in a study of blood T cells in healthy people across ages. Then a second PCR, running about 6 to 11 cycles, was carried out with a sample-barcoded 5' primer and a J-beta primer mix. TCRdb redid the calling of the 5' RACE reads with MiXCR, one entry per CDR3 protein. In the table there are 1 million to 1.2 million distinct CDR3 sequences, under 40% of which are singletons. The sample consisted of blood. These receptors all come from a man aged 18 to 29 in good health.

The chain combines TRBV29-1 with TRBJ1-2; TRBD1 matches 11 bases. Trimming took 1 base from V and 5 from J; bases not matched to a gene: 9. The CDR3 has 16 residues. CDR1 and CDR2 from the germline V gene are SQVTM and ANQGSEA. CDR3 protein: CSVEGSGTGGFYGYTF. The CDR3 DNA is TGCAGCGTTGAAGGATCCGGGACAGGGGGTTTTTATGGCTACACCTTC.

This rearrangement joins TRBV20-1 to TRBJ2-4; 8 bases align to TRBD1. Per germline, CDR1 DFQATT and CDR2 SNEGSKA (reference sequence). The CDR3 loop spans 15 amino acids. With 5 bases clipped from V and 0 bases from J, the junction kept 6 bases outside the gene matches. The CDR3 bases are TGCAGTGCTCCCCGGGACAGGTTAGCCAAAAACATTCAGTACTTC. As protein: CSAPRDRLAKNIQYF.

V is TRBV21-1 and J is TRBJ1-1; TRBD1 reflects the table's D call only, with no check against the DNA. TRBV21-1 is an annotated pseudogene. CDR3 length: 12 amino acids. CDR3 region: CARRGGPREAFF. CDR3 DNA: TGTGCTCGAAGGGGGGGACCACGGGAAGCTTTCTTT.

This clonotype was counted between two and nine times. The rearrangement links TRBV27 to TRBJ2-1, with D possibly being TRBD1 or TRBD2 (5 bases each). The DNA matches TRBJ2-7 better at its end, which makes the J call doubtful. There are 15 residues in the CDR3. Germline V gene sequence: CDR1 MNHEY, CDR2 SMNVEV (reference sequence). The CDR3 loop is CASSTGRSSYNEQYF. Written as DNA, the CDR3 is TGTGCCAGCAGCACGGGACGCAGCTCCTACAATGAGCAGTACTTC.

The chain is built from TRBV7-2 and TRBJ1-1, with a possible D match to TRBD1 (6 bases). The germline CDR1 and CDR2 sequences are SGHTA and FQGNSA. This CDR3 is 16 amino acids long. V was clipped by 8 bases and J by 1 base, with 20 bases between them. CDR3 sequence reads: CASLLGTGPQNTEAFF. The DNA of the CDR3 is TGTGCCAGCCTCCTGGGTACAGGGCCCCAGAACACTGAAGCTTTCTTT. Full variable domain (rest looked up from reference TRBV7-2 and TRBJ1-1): GAGVSQSPSNKVTEKGKDVELRCDPISGHTALYWYRQSLGQGLEFLIYFQGNSAPDKSGLPSDRFSAERTGGSVSTLTIQRTQQEDSAVYLCASLLGTGPQNTEAFFGQGTRLTVV.